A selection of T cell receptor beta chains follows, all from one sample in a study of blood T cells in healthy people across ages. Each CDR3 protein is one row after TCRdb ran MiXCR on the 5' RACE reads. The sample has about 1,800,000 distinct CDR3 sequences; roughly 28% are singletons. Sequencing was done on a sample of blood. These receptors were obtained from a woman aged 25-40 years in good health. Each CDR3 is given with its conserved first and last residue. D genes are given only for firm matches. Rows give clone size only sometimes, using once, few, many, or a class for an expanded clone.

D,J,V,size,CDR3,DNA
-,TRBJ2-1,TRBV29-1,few,CSVDGARNGNEQFF,TGCAGCGTTGATGGGGCCCGGAATGGGAATGAGCAGTTCTTC
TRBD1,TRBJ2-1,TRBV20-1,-,CSARGQTGGYNEQFF,TGCAGTGCTAGAGGTCAGACAGGGGGGTACAATGAGCAGTTCTTC
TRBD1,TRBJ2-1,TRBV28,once,CASRGTGQKETQFF,TGTGCCAGCAGAGGGACAGGGCAAAAAGAGACCCAGTTCTTC
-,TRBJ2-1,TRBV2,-,CASSQNREGNNEQFF,TGTGCCAGCAGTCAGAACAGGGAGGGTAACAATGAGCAGTTCTTC
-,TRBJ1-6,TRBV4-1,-,CASSSQGPGSPLHF,TGCGCCAGCAGCTCCCAGGGGCCCGGATCACCCCTCCACTTT
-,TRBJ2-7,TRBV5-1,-,CASSMDLYELYF,TGCGCCAGCAGCATGGACCTTTACGAGCTGTACTTC
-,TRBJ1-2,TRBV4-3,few,CASSQDLSGATYGYTF,TGCGCCAGCAGCCAAGATCTTTCCGGGGCGACCTATGGCTACACCTTC
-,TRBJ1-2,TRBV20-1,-,CSARVSIGYGYTF,TGCAGTGCTAGAGTCTCGATAGGGTATGGCTACACCTTC
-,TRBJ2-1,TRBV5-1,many,CASSGGGAYNEQFF,TGCGCCAGCAGCGGGGGTGGCGCCTACAATGAGCAGTTCTTC
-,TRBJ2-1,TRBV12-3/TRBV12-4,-,CASSRLGNNEQFF,TGTGCCAGCAGCAGACTAGGGAACAATGAGCAGTTCTTC
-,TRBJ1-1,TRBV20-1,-,CSAPKTTGTLEAFF,TGCAGTGCTCCGAAAACCACCGGGACTCTAGAAGCTTTCTTT
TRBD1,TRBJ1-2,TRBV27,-,CASSLFPTGLYGYTF,TGTGCCAGCAGTTTATTCCCGACAGGGCTCTATGGCTACACCTTC
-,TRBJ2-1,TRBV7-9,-,CASSSDGGAQFF,TGTGCCAGCAGCTCCGATGGCGGTGCCCAGTTCTTC
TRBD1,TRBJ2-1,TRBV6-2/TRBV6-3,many,CASSYSLGQADLPEQFF,TGTGCCAGCAGTTACTCGCTGGGACAGGCGGACCTGCCTGAGCAGTTCTTC
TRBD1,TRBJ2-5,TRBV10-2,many,CASSGRGGGETQYF,TGCGCCAGCAGTGGTAGAGGGGGCGGGGAGACCCAGTACTTC
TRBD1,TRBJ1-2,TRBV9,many,CASSADRGDYGYTF,TGTGCCAGCAGCGCGGACAGGGGCGACTATGGCTACACCTTC
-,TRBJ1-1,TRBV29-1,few,CSVTRGVNTEAFF,TGCAGCGTTACTCGGGGAGTGAACACTGAAGCTTTCTTT
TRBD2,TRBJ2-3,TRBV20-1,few,CSASRLAGARDTQYF,TGCAGTGCTAGTAGGCTAGCGGGAGCTCGGGATACGCAGTATTTT
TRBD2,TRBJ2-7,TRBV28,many,CASRLGGVPYEQYF,TGTGCCAGCAGGCTGGGGGGGGTCCCCTACGAGCAGTACTTC
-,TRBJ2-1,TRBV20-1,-,CSAPTPYNEQFF,TGCAGTGCTCCAACGCCCTACAATGAGCAGTTCTTC
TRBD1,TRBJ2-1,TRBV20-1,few,CSAYEDRGANEQFF,TGCAGTGCTTATGAGGACAGGGGGGCCAATGAGCAGTTCTTC
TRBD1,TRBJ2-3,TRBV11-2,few,CASNPTTGVTDTQYF,TGTGCCAGCAACCCGACGACAGGGGTGACAGATACGCAGTATTTT
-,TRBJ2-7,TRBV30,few,CAWSGGKGVYEQYF,TGTGCCTGGAGTGGGGGTAAGGGGGTCTACGAGCAGTACTTC
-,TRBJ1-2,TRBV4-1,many,CASSHTQALNSYGYTF,TGCGCCAGCAGCCATACACAGGCACTCAACTCATATGGCTACACCTTC
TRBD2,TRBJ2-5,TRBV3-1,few,CASSQGRGGGAQETQYF,TGTGCCAGCAGCCAAGGTCGTGGCGGGGGGGCCCAGGAGACCCAGTACTTC
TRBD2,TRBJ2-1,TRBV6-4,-,CASSGRLAAYNEQFF,TGTGCCAGCAGTGGACGACTAGCAGCCTACAATGAGCAGTTCTTC
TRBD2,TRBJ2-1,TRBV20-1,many,CSARGRGLAGGLDEQFF,TGCAGTGCTAGAGGGAGGGGACTAGCGGGAGGTCTTGATGAGCAGTTCTTC
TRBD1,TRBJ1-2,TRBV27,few,CASRETSGGRGYTF,TGTGCCAGCAGGGAAACCTCAGGGGGCCGAGGCTACACCTTC
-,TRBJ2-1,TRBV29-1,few,CSVPERVSYNEQFF,TGCAGCGTTCCCGAGCGGGTTTCCTACAATGAGCAGTTCTTC
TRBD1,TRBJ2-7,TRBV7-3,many,CASSLPGQGLNEQYF,TGTGCCAGCAGCTTACCGGGACAGGGTTTGAACGAGCAGTACTTC
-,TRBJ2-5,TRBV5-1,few,CASSHNEETQYF,TGCGCCAGCAGCCACAATGAAGAGACCCAGTACTTC
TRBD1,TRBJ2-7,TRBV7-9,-,CASSSTARDRVREQYF,TGTGCCAGCAGCTCTACAGCTAGGGACAGGGTTCGCGAGCAGTACTTC
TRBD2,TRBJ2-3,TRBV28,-,CASSFVGGYGTDTQYF,TGTGCCAGCAGTTTTGTCGGGGGGTACGGCACAGATACGCAGTATTTT
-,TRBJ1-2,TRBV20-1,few,CSASANGYTF,TGCAGTGCTAGTGCTAATGGCTACACCTTC
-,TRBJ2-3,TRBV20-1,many,CSVQGFTDTQYF,TGCAGTGTACAGGGCTTCACAGATACGCAGTATTTT